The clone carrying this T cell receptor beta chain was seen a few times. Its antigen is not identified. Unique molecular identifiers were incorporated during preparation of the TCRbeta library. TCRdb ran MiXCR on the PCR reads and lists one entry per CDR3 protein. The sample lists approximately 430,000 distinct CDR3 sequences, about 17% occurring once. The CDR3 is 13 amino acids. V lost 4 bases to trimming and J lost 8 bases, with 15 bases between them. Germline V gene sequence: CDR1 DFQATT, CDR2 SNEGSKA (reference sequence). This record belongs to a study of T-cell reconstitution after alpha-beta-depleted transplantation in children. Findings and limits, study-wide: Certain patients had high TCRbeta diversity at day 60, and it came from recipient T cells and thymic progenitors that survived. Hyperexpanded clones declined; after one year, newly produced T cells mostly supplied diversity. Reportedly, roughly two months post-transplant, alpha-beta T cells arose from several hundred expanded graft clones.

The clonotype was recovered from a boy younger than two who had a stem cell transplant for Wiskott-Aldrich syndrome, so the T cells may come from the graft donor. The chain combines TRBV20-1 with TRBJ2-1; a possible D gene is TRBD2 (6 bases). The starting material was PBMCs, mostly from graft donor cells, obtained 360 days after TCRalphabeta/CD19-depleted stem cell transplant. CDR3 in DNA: TGCAGTGCTACGGGAGCCTTCCCCTATGAGCAGTTCTTC. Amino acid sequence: CSATGAFPYEQFF.